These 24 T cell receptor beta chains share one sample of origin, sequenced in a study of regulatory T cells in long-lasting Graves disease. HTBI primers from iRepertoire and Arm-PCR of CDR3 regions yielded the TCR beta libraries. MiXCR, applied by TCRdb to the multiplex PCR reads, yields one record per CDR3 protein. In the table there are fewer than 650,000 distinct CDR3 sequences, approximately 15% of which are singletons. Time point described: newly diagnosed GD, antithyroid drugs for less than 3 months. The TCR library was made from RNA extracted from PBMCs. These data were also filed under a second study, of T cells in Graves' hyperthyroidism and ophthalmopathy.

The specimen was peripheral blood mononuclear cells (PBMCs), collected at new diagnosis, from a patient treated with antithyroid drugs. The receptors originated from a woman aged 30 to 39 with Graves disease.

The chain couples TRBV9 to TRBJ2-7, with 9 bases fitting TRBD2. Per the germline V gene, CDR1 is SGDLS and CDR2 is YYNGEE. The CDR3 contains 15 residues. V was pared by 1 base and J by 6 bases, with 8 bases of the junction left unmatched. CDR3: CASSVSSSGSSEQYF. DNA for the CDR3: TGTGCCAGCAGCGTAAGCAGTAGCGGGAGTTCCGAGCAGTACTTC.

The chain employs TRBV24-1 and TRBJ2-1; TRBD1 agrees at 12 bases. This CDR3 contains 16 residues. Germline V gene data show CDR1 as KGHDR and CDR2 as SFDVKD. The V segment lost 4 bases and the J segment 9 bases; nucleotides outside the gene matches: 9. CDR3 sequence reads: CATSEGGQGARSEQFF. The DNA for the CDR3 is TGTGCCACCAGTGAGGGGGGACAGGGGGCGCGGAGTGAGCAGTTCTTC.

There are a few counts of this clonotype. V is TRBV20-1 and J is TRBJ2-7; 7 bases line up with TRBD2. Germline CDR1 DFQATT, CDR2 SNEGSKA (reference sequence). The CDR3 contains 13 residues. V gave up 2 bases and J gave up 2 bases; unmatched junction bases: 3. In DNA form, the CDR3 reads TGCAGTGCTAGATCACTAGCGCCCTACGAGCAGTACTTC. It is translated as CSARSLAPYEQYF.

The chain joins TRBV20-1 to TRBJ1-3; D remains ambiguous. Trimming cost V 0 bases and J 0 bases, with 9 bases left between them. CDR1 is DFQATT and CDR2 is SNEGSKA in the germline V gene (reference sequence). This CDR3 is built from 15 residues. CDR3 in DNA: TGCAGTGCTAGAGATGACTCGAGCTCTGGAAACACCATATATTTT. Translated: CSARDDSSSGNTIYF.

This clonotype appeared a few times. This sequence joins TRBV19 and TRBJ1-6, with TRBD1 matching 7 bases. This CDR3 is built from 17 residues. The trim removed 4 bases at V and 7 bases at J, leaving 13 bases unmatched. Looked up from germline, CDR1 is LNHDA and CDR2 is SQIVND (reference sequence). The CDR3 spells CASSTSYGQALNSPLHF. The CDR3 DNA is TGTGCCAGTAGTACCTCTTATGGACAGGCCCTCAATTCACCCCTCCACTTT.

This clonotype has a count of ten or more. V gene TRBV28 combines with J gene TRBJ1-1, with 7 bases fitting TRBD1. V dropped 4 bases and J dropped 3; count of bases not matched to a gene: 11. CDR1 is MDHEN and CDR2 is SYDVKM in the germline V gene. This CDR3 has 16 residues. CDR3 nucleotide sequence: TGTGCCAGCAGTTCCTCAGACAGGGTGGGATACACTGAAGCTTTCTTT. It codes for CASSSSDRVGYTEAFF. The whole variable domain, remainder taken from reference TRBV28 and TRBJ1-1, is DVKVTQSSRYLVKRTGEKVFLECVQDMDHENMFWYRQDPGLGLRLIYFSYDVKMKEKGDIPEGYSVSREKKERFSLILESASTNQTSMYLCASSSSDRVGYTEAFFGQGTRLTVV.

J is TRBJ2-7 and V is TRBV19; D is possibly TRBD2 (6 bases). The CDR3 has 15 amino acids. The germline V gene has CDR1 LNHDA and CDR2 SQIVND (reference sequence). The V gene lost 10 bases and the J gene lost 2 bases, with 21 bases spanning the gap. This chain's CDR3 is CATKPQSGSTYEQYF. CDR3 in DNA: TGTGCCACCAAACCTCAGAGCGGGTCAACCTACGAGCAGTACTTC. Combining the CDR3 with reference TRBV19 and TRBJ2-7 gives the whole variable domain DGGITQSPKYLFRKEGQNVTLSCEQNLNHDAMYWYRQDPGQGLRLIYYSQIVNDFQKGDIAEGYSVSREKKESFPLTVTSAQKNPTAFYLCATKPQSGSTYEQYFGPGTRLTVT.

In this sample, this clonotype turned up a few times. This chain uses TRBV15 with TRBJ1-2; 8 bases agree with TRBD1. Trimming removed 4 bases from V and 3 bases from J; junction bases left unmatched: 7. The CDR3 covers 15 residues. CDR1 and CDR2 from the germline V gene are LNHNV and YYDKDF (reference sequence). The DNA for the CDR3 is TGTGCCACCAGCACTCGACAGGGGATAGACTATGGCTACACCTTC. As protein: CATSTRQGIDYGYTF.

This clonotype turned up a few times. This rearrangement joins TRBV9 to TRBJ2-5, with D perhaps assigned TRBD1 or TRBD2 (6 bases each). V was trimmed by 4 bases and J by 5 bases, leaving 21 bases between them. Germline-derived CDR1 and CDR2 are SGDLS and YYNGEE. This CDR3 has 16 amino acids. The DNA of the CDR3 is TGTGCCAGCAGCTCCCGGGACACCCGTGGGGGGGAGACCCAGTACTTC. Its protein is CASSSRDTRGGETQYF.

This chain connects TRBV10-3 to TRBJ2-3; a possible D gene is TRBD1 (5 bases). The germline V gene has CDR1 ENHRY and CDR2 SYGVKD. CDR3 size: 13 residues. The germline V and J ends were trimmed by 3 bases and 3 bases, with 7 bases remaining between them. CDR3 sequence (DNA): TGTGCCATCAGTGACTACAGGACAGATACGCAGTATTTT. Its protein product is CAISDYRTDTQYF.

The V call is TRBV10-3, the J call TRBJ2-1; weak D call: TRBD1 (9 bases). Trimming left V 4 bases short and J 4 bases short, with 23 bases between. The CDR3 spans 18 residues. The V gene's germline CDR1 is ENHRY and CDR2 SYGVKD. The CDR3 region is CAISGPDRGRGGYNEQFF. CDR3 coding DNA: TGTGCCATCAGTGGGCCGGACAGGGGCCGGGGGGGATACAATGAGCAGTTCTTC.

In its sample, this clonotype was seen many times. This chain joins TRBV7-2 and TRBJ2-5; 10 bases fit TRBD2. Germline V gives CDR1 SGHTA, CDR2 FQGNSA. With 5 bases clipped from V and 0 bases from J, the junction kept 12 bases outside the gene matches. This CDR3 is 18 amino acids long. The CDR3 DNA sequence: TGTGCCAGCAGCCCGGGACTAGCGTTACTCCGGTACCAAGAGACCCAGTACTTC. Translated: CASSPGLALLRYQETQYF.

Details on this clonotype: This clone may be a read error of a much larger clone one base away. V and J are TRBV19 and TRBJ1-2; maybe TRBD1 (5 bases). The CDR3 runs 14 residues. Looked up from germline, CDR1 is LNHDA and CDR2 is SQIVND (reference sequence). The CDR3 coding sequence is TGTGCCAGTAGTGCCAACAGGATTTCGAATGGCTGCACCTTC. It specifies CASSANRISNGCTF.

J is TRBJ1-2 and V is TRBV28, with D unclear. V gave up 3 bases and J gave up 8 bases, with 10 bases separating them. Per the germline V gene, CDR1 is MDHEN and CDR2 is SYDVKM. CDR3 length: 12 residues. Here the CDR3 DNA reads TGTGCCAGCAGTTTTTCGGCGGTGGGCTACACCTTC. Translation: CASSFSAVGYTF.

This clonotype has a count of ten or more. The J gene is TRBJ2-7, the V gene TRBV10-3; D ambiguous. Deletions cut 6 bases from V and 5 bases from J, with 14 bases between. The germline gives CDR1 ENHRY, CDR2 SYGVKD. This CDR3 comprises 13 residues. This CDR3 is CAISNQGYDEQYF. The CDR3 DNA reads TGTGCCATCAGCAACCAAGGCTACGACGAGCAGTACTTC.

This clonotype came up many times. DNA for the CDR3: TGTGCCAGCACCCCGGGACAAGGGAGTCAGCCCCAGCATTTT. Translated: CASTPGQGSQPQHF. This chain links TRBV16 with TRBJ1-5, with D perhaps TRBD1 (6 bases). V shed 7 bases and J shed 6 bases, with 16 bases lying between them. Germline CDR1 KGHSY, CDR2 FQNENV. This CDR3 spans 14 amino acids.

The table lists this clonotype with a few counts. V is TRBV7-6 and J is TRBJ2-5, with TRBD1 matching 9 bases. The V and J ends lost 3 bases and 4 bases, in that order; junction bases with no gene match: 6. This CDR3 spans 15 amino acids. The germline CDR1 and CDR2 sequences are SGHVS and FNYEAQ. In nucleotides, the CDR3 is TGTGCCAGCAGCTTGTGGGACAGGGAGGGAGAGACCCAGTACTTC. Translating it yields CASSLWDREGETQYF. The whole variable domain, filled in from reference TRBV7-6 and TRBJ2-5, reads GAGVSQSPRYKVTKRGQDVALRCDPISGHVSLYWYRQALGQGPEFLTYFNYEAQQDKSGLPNDRFSAERPEGSISTLTIQRTEQRDSAMYRCASSLWDREGETQYFGPGTRLLVL.

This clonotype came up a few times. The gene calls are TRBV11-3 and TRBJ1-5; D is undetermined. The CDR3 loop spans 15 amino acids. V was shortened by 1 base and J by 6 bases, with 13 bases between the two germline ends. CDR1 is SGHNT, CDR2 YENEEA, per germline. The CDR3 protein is CASSLGHREGQPQHF. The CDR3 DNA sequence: TGTGCCAGCAGCTTAGGACACCGTGAAGGTCAGCCCCAGCATTTT.

Here the CDR3 reads CASSQRTVHISNQPQHF. The CDR3 DNA reads as TGCGCCAGCAGCCAGCGGACAGTCCATATTAGCAATCAGCCCCAGCATTTT. The rearrangement links TRBV4-1 to TRBJ1-5; TRBD1 might be the D (6 bases). The length of the CDR3 is 17 residues. Germline loops: CDR1 MGHRA, CDR2 YSYEKL. The V gene lost 3 bases and the J gene lost 0 bases, with 15 bases spanning the gap.

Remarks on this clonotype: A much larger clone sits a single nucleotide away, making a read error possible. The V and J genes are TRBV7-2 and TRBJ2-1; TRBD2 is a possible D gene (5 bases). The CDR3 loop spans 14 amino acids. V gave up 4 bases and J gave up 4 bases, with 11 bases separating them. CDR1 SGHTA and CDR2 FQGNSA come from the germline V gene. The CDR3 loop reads CASSSLQRYNEQFF. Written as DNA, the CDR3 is TGTGCCAGCAGCTCCCTCCAGCGGTACAATGAGCAGTTCTTC.

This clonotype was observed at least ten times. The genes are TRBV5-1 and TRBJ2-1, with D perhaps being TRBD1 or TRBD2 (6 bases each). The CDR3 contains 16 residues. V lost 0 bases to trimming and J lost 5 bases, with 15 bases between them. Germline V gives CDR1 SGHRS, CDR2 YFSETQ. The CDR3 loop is CASSLAPLRGDNEQFF. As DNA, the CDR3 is TGCGCCAGCAGCTTGGCCCCGCTGAGGGGGGACAATGAGCAGTTCTTC.

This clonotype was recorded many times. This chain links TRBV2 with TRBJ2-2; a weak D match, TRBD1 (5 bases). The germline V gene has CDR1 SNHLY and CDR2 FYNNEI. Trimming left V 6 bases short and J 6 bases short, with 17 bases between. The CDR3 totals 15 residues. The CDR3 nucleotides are TGTGCCAGCAGAGTCCCAGGGTATGGGGCCGGGGAGCTGTTTTTT. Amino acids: CASRVPGYGAGELFF.

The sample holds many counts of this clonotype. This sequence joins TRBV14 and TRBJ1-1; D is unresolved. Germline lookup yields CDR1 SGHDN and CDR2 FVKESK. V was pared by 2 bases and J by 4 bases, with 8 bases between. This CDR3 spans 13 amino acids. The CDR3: CASSQQGGTEAFF. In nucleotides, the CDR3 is TGTGCCAGCAGCCAACAAGGAGGCACTGAAGCTTTCTTT.

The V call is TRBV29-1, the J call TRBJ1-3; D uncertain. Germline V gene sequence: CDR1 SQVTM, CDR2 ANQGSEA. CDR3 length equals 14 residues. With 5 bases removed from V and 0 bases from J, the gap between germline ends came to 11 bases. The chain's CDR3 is CSVRRPRSGNTIYF. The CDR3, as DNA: TGCAGCGTTAGGAGACCCCGCTCTGGAAACACCATATATTTT.